This passage covers 5 T cell receptor beta chains from one sample sequenced in a study of T-cell reconstitution after alpha-beta-depleted transplantation in children. Preparing the TCRbeta library involved the use of unique molecular identifiers. TCRdb reanalysed the PCR reads using MiXCR and keeps one entry per CDR3 protein. Among about 640,000 distinct CDR3 sequences, over 10% were seen once, and the ten largest hold about 2%. Sequences were derived from PBMCs, mostly from graft donor cells, sampled 360 days after TCRalphabeta/CD19-depleted stem cell transplant. The receptors derive from a male patient under 18 who had a stem cell transplant for acute myeloid leukemia, so the T cells may come from the graft donor.

This sequence joins TRBV20-1 and TRBJ2-1, with 8 bases lining up with TRBD2. CDR3 length: 15 amino acids. V lost 3 bases, J lost 2 bases, and 6 bases stayed unmatched. Germline CDR1 reads DFQATT; CDR2 reads SNEGSKA (reference sequence). CDR3 nucleotide sequence: TGCAGTGCTAGCACTAGCGGCCAGGCCTACAATGAGCAGTTCTTC. Translation: CSASTSGQAYNEQFF.

The chain carries TRBV6-1 and TRBJ2-5; tentative D call: TRBD1 (6 bases). The CDR3 has 14 amino acids. Trimming stripped 9 bases from V and 5 bases from J, with 19 bases between. CDR1 and CDR2 (germline): MNHNS, SASEGT. Written as DNA, the CDR3 is TGTGCCAGTTTGGCAACAGGGAGTACGGAGACCCAGTACTTC. Translation gives CASLATGSTETQYF.

This clonotype was picked up many times. The V gene is TRBV12-3 or TRBV12-4, the J gene TRBJ1-6, with 8 bases lining up with TRBD1. Trimming cost V 3 bases and J 8 bases; bases outside gene matches: 6. This CDR3 has 15 amino acids. The CDR3 spells CASSFRGQVDSPLHF. In nucleotides, the CDR3 is TGTGCCAGCAGTTTTAGGGGACAGGTAGATTCACCCCTCCACTTT.

The chain employs TRBV28 and TRBJ1-5; D might be TRBD1 (5 bases). Germline CDR1 is MDHEN and CDR2 is SYDVKM. V lost 0 bases to trimming and J lost 2 bases, with 11 bases between them. CDR3 length: 16 amino acids. The CDR3 is CASSLWVGAGNQPQHF. The CDR3, as DNA: TGTGCCAGCAGTTTATGGGTAGGGGCCGGCAATCAGCCCCAGCATTTT.

This clonotype occurred many times. The chain employs TRBV28 and TRBJ2-7; D not certain. V was shortened by 6 bases and J by 7 bases, with 19 bases between the two germline ends. CDR1 and CDR2 from the germline V gene are MDHEN and SYDVKM. This CDR3 region has 14 residues. The CDR3: CASSLADLLSEQYF. The CDR3 DNA sequence: TGTGCCAGCAGCCTCGCGGACCTACTCTCAGAGCAGTACTTC.